This record covers a single T cell receptor (beta chain). As yet, its antigen is unknown. The record originates from a study of OX40 agonist ivuxolimab in advanced cancers. Overall study context: Patient treatment consisted of intravenous ivuxolimab administration every 2 weeks at 0.01 to 10 mg/kg.

Overall study findings and caveats: Researchers did not determine the expanded peripheral T cells' antigen specificity. Patients who responded partially at 0.1-3.0 mg/kg showed clonal expansion ranking among the lowest.

The CDR3 contains 12 residues. Germline values: CDR1 SGHRS, CDR2 YFSETQ. Repertoires were generated with immunoSEQ multiplex PCR, while TCRdb's copy carries only in-frame clones and drops some. Among around 78,000 clones listed, around 91% were seen once. The receptor's source is an adult with an advanced solid tumor such as melanoma, head and neck, liver or kidney cancer. This specimen was CD4+ or CD8+ T cells sorted from blood, taken in a trial of the OX40 agonist ivuxolimab. The chain combines TRBV5-1 with TRBJ2-5; D is unclear. The J call is doubtful: the DNA matches TRBJ2-7 better. The CDR3 loop reads CASSLGAGEQYF. CDR3 DNA sequence: TGCGCCAGCAGCTTGGGTGCAGGCGAGCAGTACTTC.